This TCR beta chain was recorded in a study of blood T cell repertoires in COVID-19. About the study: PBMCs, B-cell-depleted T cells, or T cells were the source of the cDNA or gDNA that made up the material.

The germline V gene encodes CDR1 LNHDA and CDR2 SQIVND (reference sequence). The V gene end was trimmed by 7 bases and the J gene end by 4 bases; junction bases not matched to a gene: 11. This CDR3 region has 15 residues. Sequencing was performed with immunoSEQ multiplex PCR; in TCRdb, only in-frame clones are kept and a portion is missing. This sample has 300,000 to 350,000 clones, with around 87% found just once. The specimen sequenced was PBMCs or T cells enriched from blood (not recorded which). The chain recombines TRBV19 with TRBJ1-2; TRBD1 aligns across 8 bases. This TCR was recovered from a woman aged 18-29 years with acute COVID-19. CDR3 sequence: CASNFQGAASYGYTF. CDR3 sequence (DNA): TGTGCCAGTAACTTTCAGGGGGCGGCTAGCTATGGCTACACCTTC.